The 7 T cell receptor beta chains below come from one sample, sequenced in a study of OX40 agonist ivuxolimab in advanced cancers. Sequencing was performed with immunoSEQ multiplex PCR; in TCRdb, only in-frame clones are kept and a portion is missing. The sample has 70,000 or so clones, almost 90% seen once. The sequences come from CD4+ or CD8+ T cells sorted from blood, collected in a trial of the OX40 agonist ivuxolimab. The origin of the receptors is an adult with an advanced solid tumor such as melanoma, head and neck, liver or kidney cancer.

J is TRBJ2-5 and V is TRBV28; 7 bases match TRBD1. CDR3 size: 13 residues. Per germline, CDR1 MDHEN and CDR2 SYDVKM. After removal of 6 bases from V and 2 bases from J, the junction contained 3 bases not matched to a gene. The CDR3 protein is CASSRDSQETQYF. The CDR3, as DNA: TGTGCCAGCAGCCGGGACAGTCAAGAGACCCAGTACTTC.

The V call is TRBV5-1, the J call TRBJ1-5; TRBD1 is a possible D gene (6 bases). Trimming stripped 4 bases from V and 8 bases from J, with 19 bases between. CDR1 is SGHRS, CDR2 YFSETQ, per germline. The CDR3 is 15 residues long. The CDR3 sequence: CASSEEGGGVEPQHF. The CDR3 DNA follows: TGCGCCAGCAGCGAAGAGGGAGGGGGAGTGGAGCCCCAGCATTTT.

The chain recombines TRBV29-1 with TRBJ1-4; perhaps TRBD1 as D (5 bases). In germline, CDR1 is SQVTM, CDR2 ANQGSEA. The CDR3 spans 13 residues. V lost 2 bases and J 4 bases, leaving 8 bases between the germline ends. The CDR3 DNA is TGCAGCGTTGAATCAGGGTTTAATGAAAAACTGTTTTTT. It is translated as CSVESGFNEKLFF. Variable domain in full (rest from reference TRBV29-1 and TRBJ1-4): SAVISQKPSRDICQRGTSLTIQCQVDSQVTMMFWYRQQPGQSLTLIATANQGSEATYESGFVIDKFPISRPNLTFSTLTVSNMSPEDSSIYLCSVESGFNEKLFFGSGTQLSVL.

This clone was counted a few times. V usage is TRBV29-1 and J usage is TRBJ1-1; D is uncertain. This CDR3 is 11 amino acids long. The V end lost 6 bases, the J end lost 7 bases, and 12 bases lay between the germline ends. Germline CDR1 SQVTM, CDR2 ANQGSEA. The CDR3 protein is CSVAGPDEAFF. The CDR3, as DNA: TGCAGCGTCGCTGGGCCCGATGAAGCTTTCTTT.

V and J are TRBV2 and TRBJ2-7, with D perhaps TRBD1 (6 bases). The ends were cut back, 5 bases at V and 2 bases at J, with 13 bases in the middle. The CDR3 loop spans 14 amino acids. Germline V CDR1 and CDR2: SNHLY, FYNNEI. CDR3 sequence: CASSWGPLPYEQYF. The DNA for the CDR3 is TGTGCCAGCAGTTGGGGGCCCCTACCCTACGAGCAGTACTTC.

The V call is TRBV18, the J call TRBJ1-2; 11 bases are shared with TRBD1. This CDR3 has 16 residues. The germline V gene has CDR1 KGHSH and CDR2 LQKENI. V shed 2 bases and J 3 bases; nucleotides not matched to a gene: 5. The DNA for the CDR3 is TGTGCCAGCTCACCAATGGACAGGGGGCGAGACTATGGCTACACCTTC. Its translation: CASSPMDRGRDYGYTF.

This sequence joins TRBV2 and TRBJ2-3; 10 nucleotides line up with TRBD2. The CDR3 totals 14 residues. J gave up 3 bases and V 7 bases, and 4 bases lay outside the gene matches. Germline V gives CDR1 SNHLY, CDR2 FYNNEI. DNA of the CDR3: TGTGCCAGCAAAACTAGCGGGACAACAGATACGCAGTATTTT. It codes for CASKTSGTTDTQYF.